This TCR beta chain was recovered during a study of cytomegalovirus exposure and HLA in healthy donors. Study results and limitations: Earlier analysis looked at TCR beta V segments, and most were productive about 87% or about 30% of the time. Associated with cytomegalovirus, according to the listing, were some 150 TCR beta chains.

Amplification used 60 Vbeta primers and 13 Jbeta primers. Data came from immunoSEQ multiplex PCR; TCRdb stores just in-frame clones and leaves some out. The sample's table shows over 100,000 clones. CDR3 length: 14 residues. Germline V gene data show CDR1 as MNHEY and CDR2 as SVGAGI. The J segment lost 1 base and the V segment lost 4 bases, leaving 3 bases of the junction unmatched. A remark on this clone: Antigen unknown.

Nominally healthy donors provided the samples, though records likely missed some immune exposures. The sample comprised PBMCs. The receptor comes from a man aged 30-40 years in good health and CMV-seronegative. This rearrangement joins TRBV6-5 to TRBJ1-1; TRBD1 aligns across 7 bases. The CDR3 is CASSLQGRNTEAFF. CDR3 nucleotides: TGTGCCAGCAGTTTACAGGGGCGGAACACTGAAGCTTTCTTT.